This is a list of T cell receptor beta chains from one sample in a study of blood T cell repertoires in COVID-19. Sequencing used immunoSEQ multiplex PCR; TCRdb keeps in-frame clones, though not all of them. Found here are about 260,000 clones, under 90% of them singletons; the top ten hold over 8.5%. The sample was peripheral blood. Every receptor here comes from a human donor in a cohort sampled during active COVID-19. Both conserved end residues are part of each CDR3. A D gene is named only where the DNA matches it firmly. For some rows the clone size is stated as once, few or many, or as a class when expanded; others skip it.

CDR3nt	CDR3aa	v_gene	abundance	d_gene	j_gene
TGTGCCAGCAGTTTTCCTTGGGCCTACACCTTC	CASSFPWAYTF	TRBV12-3/TRBV12-4	NA	NA	TRBJ1-2
TGTGCCAGCAGTCCAGGACAGGGACAGCGTGAGCAGTACTTC	CASSPGQGQREQYF	TRBV6-5	NA	TRBD1	TRBJ2-7
TGTGCCAGCAGTTACGTTGGCGGTACGCAGTATTTT	CASSYVGGTQYF	TRBV6-2/TRBV6-3	NA	NA	TRBJ2-3
TGTGCCAGCAGCCGAAGAACGGGAGGGCCTCTTCTCGAGCAGTACTTC	CASSRRTGGPLLEQYF	TRBV5-6	NA	TRBD2	TRBJ2-7
TGTGCCAGCAGAACGTCCGGGACAGCCGGAGCTTTCTTT	CASRTSGTAGAFF	TRBV11-2	once	TRBD1	TRBJ1-1
TGTGCCACCAGCAGTGGGACCGGGGGAAGGAGCAATCAGCCCCAGCATTTT	CATSSGTGGRSNQPQHF	TRBV15	few	NA	TRBJ1-5
TGTGCCAGCAGTTACAGAGGGGGCAACGACGAGCAGTACTTC	CASSYRGGNDEQYF	TRBV6-5	NA	TRBD1	TRBJ2-7
TGTGCCAGCAGCGTAGATCCTAGCGGGGCTGTCCAAGAGACCCAGTACTTC	CASSVDPSGAVQETQYF	TRBV9	NA	TRBD2	TRBJ2-5
TGCGCCAGCAGTGGCGCCCCACAGGATTCACCCCTCCACTTT	CASSGAPQDSPLHF	TRBV5-1	NA	NA	TRBJ1-6
TGTGCCAGCAGCCCACAACCCCAGGGGAATTCACCCCTCCACTTT	CASSPQPQGNSPLHF	TRBV7-2	NA	NA	TRBJ1-6
TGTGCCAGCAGCTTAGATCTAGCAGGGGGCCTCTATGGCTACACCTTC	CASSLDLAGGLYGYTF	TRBV11-2	NA	TRBD1	TRBJ1-2
TGTGCCAGCAGTTTCCTCGTTAACACTGAAGCTTTCTTT	CASSFLVNTEAFF	TRBV12-3/TRBV12-4	few	NA	TRBJ1-1
TGTGCTAGTGGTTTGCCACAGGGCGATAGCAATCAGCCCCAGCATTTT	CASGLPQGDSNQPQHF	TRBV12-5	NA	NA	TRBJ1-5
TGTGCCAGCAGTTATAGCCCCTCTGGGGCCAACGTCCTGACTTTC	CASSYSPSGANVLTF	TRBV6-6	NA	NA	TRBJ2-6
TGTGCCAGCAGGCCCAAGGGGGCGCTAAATGAAAAACTGTTTTTT	CASRPKGALNEKLFF	TRBV6-5	NA	TRBD1	TRBJ1-4
TGTGCCAGCAGACGACTAGCGGGAGAGACCCAGTACTTC	CASRRLAGETQYF	TRBV14	NA	TRBD2	TRBJ2-5
TGTGCCAGCAGCAACCGAGGGGGGACTAGCGGGGGCAATGAGCAGTTCTTC	CASSNRGGTSGGNEQFF	TRBV7-8	NA	TRBD2	TRBJ2-1
TGCGCCAGCAGCCAAGAGTCATCAGGGTCCTACGAGCAGTACTTC	CASSQESSGSYEQYF	TRBV4-1	NA	NA	TRBJ2-7
TGTGCCAGCAGCTCACGGGTTCCGGGACTAGGGTTAGTAGATACGCAGTATTTT	CASSSRVPGLGLVDTQYF	TRBV7-2	NA	TRBD2	TRBJ2-3
TGCAGCGTTCCGACTTTGACAGGCTATGGCTACACCTTC	CSVPTLTGYGYTF	TRBV29-1	NA	NA	TRBJ1-2
TGTGCCAGCAGCATAGGGACAGGGAACCAAGAGACCCAGTACTTC	CASSIGTGNQETQYF	TRBV11-2	NA	TRBD1	TRBJ2-5
TGTGCCAGCAGAATGGAGTTGGGTACAGATACGCAGTATTTT	CASRMELGTDTQYF	TRBV27	NA	NA	TRBJ2-3
TGTGCCAGCACCTACTCAGGGTTCAATGAGCAGTTCTTC	CASTYSGFNEQFF	TRBV5-8	NA	NA	TRBJ2-1
TGCGCCAGCAGAGCGATAGCGGGAGGCTCCATTGCGAACACCGGGGAGCTGTTTTTT	CASRAIAGGSIANTGELFF	TRBV5-1	NA	TRBD2	TRBJ2-2
TGTGCCAGTAGCCCAAGTCCAACAGGGAACACTGAAGCTTTCTTT	CASSPSPTGNTEAFF	TRBV19	NA	NA	TRBJ1-1
TGTGCTAGTGGTTTGTCGGGAGGTGAGCAGTTCTTC	CASGLSGGEQFF	TRBV12-5	NA	TRBD2	TRBJ2-1
TGCAGCGTTGACAGGGGCAGGGACACTGAAGCTTTCTTT	CSVDRGRDTEAFF	TRBV29-1	NA	NA	TRBJ1-1
TGCGCCAGCAGCTTGCGGCGGGGAAACACAGATACGCAGTATTTT	CASSLRRGNTDTQYF	TRBV5-1	NA	NA	TRBJ2-3
TGTGCCAGCAGCTCCACCACCGACAGAATCGACGAGCAGTACTTC	CASSSTTDRIDEQYF	TRBV7-2	NA	NA	TRBJ2-7
TGTGCCAGCAGCTTAGACAGGTCCACCGGGGAGCTGTTTTTT	CASSLDRSTGELFF	TRBV7-9	NA	NA	TRBJ2-2
TGTGCCAGCAGCTTAGACTTGGGACAGGGCATTAACTATGGCTACACCTTC	CASSLDLGQGINYGYTF	TRBV13	many	TRBD1	TRBJ1-2
TGTGCCAGCAGTGGACCGGGACAGGAAAACATTCAGTACTTC	CASSGPGQENIQYF	TRBV2	NA	TRBD1	TRBJ2-4
TGTGCCAGCAGCTTACGGGACAGCCCATACAATGAGCAGTTCTTC	CASSLRDSPYNEQFF	TRBV7-8	NA	TRBD1	TRBJ2-1
TGTGCCAGCAGCCGCAGGGGAGCTTTCTTT	CASSRRGAFF	TRBV28	NA	NA	TRBJ1-1
TGTGCCAGCAGCCTAAGGGAGGGAAACACAGATACGCAGTATTTT	CASSLREGNTDTQYF	TRBV21-1	NA	NA	TRBJ2-3
TGTGCCACCAGCAGATCGTCGGACAGGTTCAATCAGCCCCAGCATTTT	CATSRSSDRFNQPQHF	TRBV15	few	TRBD1	TRBJ1-5
TGCGCCAGCAGCTTGTCACAGGGGGCTGACACTGAAGCTTTCTTT	CASSLSQGADTEAFF	TRBV5-1	NA	TRBD1	TRBJ1-1
TGTGCCAGTACCTCGACAGGGTCCTACGAGCAGTACTTC	CASTSTGSYEQYF	TRBV19	few	TRBD1	TRBJ2-7
TGCGCCAGCAGCCCTCGACAGGGGGCTTTAGGGGAGACCCAGTACTTC	CASSPRQGALGETQYF	TRBV4-3	NA	TRBD1	TRBJ2-5
TGTGCCAGCAGCTTAGGATGGGAGCCTACAGGGGCGGCTTTCTTT	CASSLGWEPTGAAFF	TRBV13	NA	TRBD1	TRBJ1-1
TGTGCCAGCAGCTTGCAAGGGGCGGTGAGGCACGGGGAGCTGTTTTTT	CASSLQGAVRHGELFF	TRBV5-5	NA	NA	TRBJ2-2
TGTGCCAGCAGCTTAGCGCGGTCCAGGGAAGTTAAGAACACCGGGGAGCTGTTTTTT	CASSLARSREVKNTGELFF	TRBV7-9	NA	NA	TRBJ2-2
TGTGCCAGCAGCTCTACTCCAACTAGCACAGATACGCAGTATTTT	CASSSTPTSTDTQYF	TRBV7-3	NA	NA	TRBJ2-3
TGTGCCAGCAGCCCCCCAACAGGGGTGGTCACTGAAGCTTTCTTT	CASSPPTGVVTEAFF	TRBV11-1	NA	TRBD1	TRBJ1-1
TGCGCCAGCAGCTTGGCGGGGTGGGAGACCCAGTACTTC	CASSLAGWETQYF	TRBV5-1	few	NA	TRBJ2-5
TGTGCCAGCAGCTTAGGTACAGGGGGGTACGAGCAGTACTTC	CASSLGTGGYEQYF	TRBV11-1	NA	TRBD1	TRBJ2-7
TGTGCCAGCAGCGTAGGGCAACAGAGATTCACAGATACGCAGTATTTT	CASSVGQQRFTDTQYF	TRBV9	NA	NA	TRBJ2-3
TGTGCCACCAGTGGGGTGTCAGGAATGAACACTGAAGCTTTCTTT	CATSGVSGMNTEAFF	TRBV24-1	NA	NA	TRBJ1-1
TGTGCCAGTACGTCAAGCGGCTACAATGAGCAGTTCTTC	CASTSSGYNEQFF	TRBV19	NA	NA	TRBJ2-1
TGTGCCAGCTCACCCGACGGACAGGGAGAAGCTTTCTTT	CASSPDGQGEAFF	TRBV18	NA	TRBD1	TRBJ1-1
TGTGCCAGCAGTCAAAACAGGCTCCACACTGAAGCTTTCTTT	CASSQNRLHTEAFF	TRBV6-2/TRBV6-3	NA	NA	TRBJ1-1
TGTGCCAGCAGCCCCTTAGACAGGGGGTTTCCAGATACGCAGTATTTT	CASSPLDRGFPDTQYF	TRBV7-8	NA	TRBD1	TRBJ2-3
TGCGCCAGCAGCCGCACAATAGCGGGGGAGTACCCAGATACGCAGTATTTT	CASSRTIAGEYPDTQYF	TRBV4-1	few	TRBD2	TRBJ2-3
TGTGCCAGCAGTGAGGGCGTTTCTGGAAACACCATATATTTT	CASSEGVSGNTIYF	TRBV2	NA	NA	TRBJ1-3
TGTGCCAGCAGTCCCTATGCTAGCGGGGGGTACGAGCAGTACTTC	CASSPYASGGYEQYF	TRBV28	NA	TRBD2	TRBJ2-7
TGCGCCAGCAGCCAAGAACTGTCCTACGAGCAGTACTTC	CASSQELSYEQYF	TRBV4-3	NA	NA	TRBJ2-7
TGCAGCGTGGCGGGACAGGGAAACACCATATATTTT	CSVAGQGNTIYF	TRBV29-1	many	TRBD1	TRBJ1-3